A selection of T cell receptor beta chains follows, all from one sample in a study of early T cells in non-severe SARS-CoV-2 infection. TCRdb processed the 5' RACE reads anew with MiXCR; each CDR3 protein has one entry. Among fewer than 85,000 distinct CDR3 sequences listed, about 13% were seen once. The sequenced sample consisted of whole blood. The receptors were sampled from an adult who was a healthcare worker with PCR-confirmed SARS-CoV-2 infection or an uninfected control (not recorded which). Both conserved end residues are part of each CDR3. A D gene is named only where the DNA matches it firmly. Not all rows give a size; the values are once, few, many and, for expanded clones, a class.

d_gene	v_gene	abundance	j_gene	CDR3aa	CDR3nt
TRBD1	TRBV28	.	TRBJ2-5	CASRPLDRGRETQYF	TGTGCCAGCAGACCCCTTGACAGGGGGCGAGAGACCCAGTACTTC
.	TRBV6-5	once	TRBJ2-2	CASSRRGAGTGELFF	TGTGCCAGCAGTCGCCGGGGTGCCGGCACCGGGGAGCTGTTTTTT
.	TRBV27	.	TRBJ1-1	CASSVQDNTEAFF	TGTGCCAGCAGTGTCCAGGACAACACTGAAGCTTTCTTT
.	TRBV19	.	TRBJ2-3	CASSTLKAAGTDTQYF	TGTGCCAGTAGCACATTGAAGGCTGCCGGCACAGATACGCAGTATTTT
TRBD2	TRBV5-3	many	TRBJ2-1	CARSCSGGAPAYYNEQFF	TGTGCCAGAAGCTGTAGCGGGGGGGCCCCAGCTTACTACAATGAGCAGTTCTTC
TRBD2	TRBV30	few	TRBJ2-3	CAWRTSGSTDTQYF	TGTGCCTGGAGGACTAGCGGTAGCACAGATACGCAGTATTTT
.	TRBV10-2	.	TRBJ2-7	CASSDSTSPDEQYF	TGCGCCAGCAGTGATTCCACTAGTCCTGACGAGCAGTACTTC
TRBD1	TRBV5-1	many	TRBJ2-1	CASSFPSGTGRDEQFF	TGCGCCAGCAGCTTCCCATCCGGGACAGGGCGCGATGAGCAGTTCTTC
TRBD1	TRBV12-3/TRBV12-4	many	TRBJ1-1	CASSPNRGRGRNTEAFF	TGTGCCAGCAGTCCAAACAGGGGGCGAGGCCGGAACACTGAAGCTTTCTTT
.	TRBV4-2	.	TRBJ2-2	CASSQVIVRAGELFF	TGTGCCAGCAGCCAAGTTATAGTGCGTGCCGGGGAGCTGTTTTTT
TRBD1	TRBV2	.	TRBJ2-7	CATRQGYLGEQYF	TGTGCCACCAGACAGGGGTATTTAGGCGAGCAGTACTTC
.	TRBV29-1	few	TRBJ1-1	CSVGGSNTEAFF	TGCAGCGTTGGAGGCTCTAACACTGAAGCTTTCTTT
TRBD2	TRBV5-4	.	TRBJ2-7	CASSPKGGGSYEQYF	TGTGCCAGCAGCCCAAAAGGAGGCGGGAGCTACGAGCAGTACTTC
.	TRBV18	many	TRBJ2-1	CASSSWTESNEQFF	TGTGCCAGCTCATCCTGGACAGAAAGCAATGAGCAGTTCTTC
.	TRBV30	.	TRBJ1-2	CAWSPPPRVHYGYTF	TGTGCCTGGAGCCCACCCCCCCGGGTTCACTATGGCTACACCTTC
.	TRBV27	many	TRBJ2-1	CASRSGGSHDTFF	TGTGCCAGCAGAAGTGGCGGCTCCCATGATACGTTCTTC
TRBD1	TRBV7-2	many	TRBJ2-6	CASSLAGTGSGANVLTF	TGTGCCAGCAGCTTAGCGGGGACAGGGAGTGGGGCCAACGTCCTGACTTTC
.	TRBV10-1	few	TRBJ2-1	CASSWQGPSYNEQFF	TGCGCCAGCAGTTGGCAGGGGCCATCCTACAATGAGCAGTTCTTC
.	TRBV4-1	many	TRBJ1-4	CASSPKGDIDSTNEKLFF	TGCGCCAGCAGCCCCAAAGGGGACATTGACTCAACTAATGAAAAACTGTTTTTT
TRBD2	TRBV5-5	.	TRBJ2-1	CASRHLLAGKGEQFF	TGTGCCAGCAGGCACTTACTAGCGGGAAAGGGTGAGCAGTTCTTC
.	TRBV29-1	few	TRBJ2-4	CSVAGDHIQYF	TGCAGCGTAGCAGGGGATCACATTCAGTACTTC
TRBD1	TRBV29-1	few	TRBJ2-3	CSVEWRAGGPDTQYF	TGCAGCGTTGAATGGAGGGCAGGGGGCCCAGATACGCAGTATTTT
.	TRBV28	.	TRBJ2-3	CASSTARQGTDTQYF	TGTGCCAGCAGTACCGCTCGTCAAGGGACAGATACGCAGTATTTT
.	TRBV27	few	TRBJ2-1	CASSLSGHPGNEQFF	TGTGCCAGCAGTTTATCGGGGCACCCAGGGAATGAGCAGTTCTTC
TRBD1	TRBV11-1	few	TRBJ2-1	CASSLGDSIAQFF	TGTGCCAGCAGCTTAGGGGACAGTATTGCGCAGTTCTTC
TRBD2	TRBV5-1	.	TRBJ2-4	CASKKGGEGNQNIQYF	TGCGCCAGCAAAAAGGGCGGGGAGGGGAACCAAAACATTCAGTACTTC
.	TRBV20-1	.	TRBJ1-1	CSASGALINTEAFF	TGCAGTGCTAGTGGGGCGCTCATTAACACTGAAGCTTTCTTT
.	TRBV12-3/TRBV12-4	.	TRBJ1-4	CASSLAGTANEKLFF	TGTGCCAGCAGTTTAGCGGGGACTGCGAATGAAAAACTGTTTTTT
TRBD1	TRBV18	many	TRBJ2-7	CASSGQGGYEQYF	TGTGCCAGCTCCGGACAGGGGGGATACGAGCAGTACTTC
.	TRBV10-3	.	TRBJ2-3	CAISDFVPSPDTQYF	TGTGCCATCAGTGACTTTGTCCCATCCCCAGATACGCAGTATTTT
.	TRBV29-1	many	TRBJ1-2	CSVVHPNYGYTF	TGCAGCGTTGTTCATCCTAACTATGGCTACACCTTC
TRBD1	TRBV29-1	.	TRBJ2-1	CSVDLWDRGGEQFF	TGCAGCGTTGATTTGTGGGACAGGGGAGGTGAGCAGTTCTTC
TRBD1	TRBV4-1	many	TRBJ1-6	CASASTGMGGSANSPLHF	TGCGCCAGCGCATCGACAGGGATGGGGGGTTCGGCTAATTCACCCCTCCACTTT
.	TRBV7-8	few	TRBJ2-5	CASSLFPRGGRETQYF	TGTGCCAGCAGCTTATTTCCAAGGGGCGGTCGGGAGACCCAGTACTTC
.	TRBV6-1	many	TRBJ1-1	CASSPSGLNTEAFF	TGTGCCAGCAGTCCATCAGGGTTGAACACTGAAGCTTTCTTT
.	TRBV7-9	.	TRBJ2-3	CASRGPITDTQYF	TGTGCCAGCAGGGGACCTATCACAGATACGCAGTATTTT
TRBD2	TRBV7-2	many	TRBJ2-1	CASSLAASGRFEQFF	TGTGCCAGCAGCTTAGCGGCTAGCGGGAGATTTGAGCAGTTCTTC
TRBD1	TRBV6-2/TRBV6-3	few	TRBJ2-7	CASRSTGGLAYEQYF	TGTGCCAGCAGGTCGACAGGGGGCCTAGCCTACGAGCAGTACTTC
.	TRBV12-3/TRBV12-4	.	TRBJ2-3	CASSLGGTASTDTQYF	TGTGCCAGCAGTTTAGGCGGGACAGCTAGCACAGATACGCAGTATTTT
TRBD2	TRBV20-1	few	TRBJ2-3	CSARTGGASGSTDTQYF	TGCAGTGCTAGAACCGGGGGGGCTAGCGGAAGCACAGATACGCAGTATTTT
.	TRBV5-1	few	TRBJ2-2	CASSLNWPGNTGELFF	TGCGCCAGCAGCTTGAATTGGCCAGGGAACACCGGGGAGCTGTTTTTT
.	TRBV10-1	many	TRBJ1-3	CASSDSGTGGSGGTIYF	TGCGCCAGCAGTGATTCCGGGACCGGTGGATCCGGGGGCACCATATATTTT
.	TRBV30	few	TRBJ1-2	CAWIKKQSLAYGYTF	TGTGCCTGGATAAAGAAACAGTCTTTGGCCTATGGCTACACCTTC
.	TRBV19	.	TRBJ2-6	CASPRHQGAPSGANVLTF	TGTGCCAGTCCAAGGCATCAAGGGGCTCCTTCTGGGGCCAACGTCCTGACTTTC
TRBD1	TRBV7-9	many	TRBJ1-1	CASPRGGPPNTEAFF	TGTGCCTCCCCCCGAGGGGGCCCCCCGAACACTGAAGCTTTCTTT
.	TRBV15	many	TRBJ2-7	CATSRESLGTYEQYF	TGTGCCACCAGCAGAGAGAGCCTAGGGACCTACGAGCAGTACTTC
.	TRBV9	.	TRBJ1-2	CASSVGGGYGYTF	TGTGCCAGCAGCGTGGGTGGTGGTTATGGCTACACCTTC
.	TRBV27	.	TRBJ2-1	CASSKWGTGKYTSGANNEQFF	TGTGCCAGCAGTAAATGGGGGACAGGGAAGTACACTAGCGGGGCTAACAATGAGCAGTTCTTC
TRBD1	TRBV7-6	few	TRBJ2-1	CASRQTSGTDNEQFF	TGTGCCAGCAGGCAAACGTCCGGGACAGACAATGAGCAGTTCTTC